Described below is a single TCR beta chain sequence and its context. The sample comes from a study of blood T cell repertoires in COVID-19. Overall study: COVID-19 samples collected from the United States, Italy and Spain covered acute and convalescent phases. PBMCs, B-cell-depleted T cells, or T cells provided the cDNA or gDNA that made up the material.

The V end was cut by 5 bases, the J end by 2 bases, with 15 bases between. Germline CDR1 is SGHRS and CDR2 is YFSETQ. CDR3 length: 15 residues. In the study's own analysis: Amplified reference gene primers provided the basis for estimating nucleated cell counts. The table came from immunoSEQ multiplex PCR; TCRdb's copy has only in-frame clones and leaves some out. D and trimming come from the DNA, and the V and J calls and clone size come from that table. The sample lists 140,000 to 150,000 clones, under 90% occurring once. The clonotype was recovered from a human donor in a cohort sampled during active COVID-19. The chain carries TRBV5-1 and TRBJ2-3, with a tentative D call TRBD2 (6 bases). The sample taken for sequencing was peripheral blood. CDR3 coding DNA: TGCGCCAGCAGAGGAGGGAGTGGGTACACAGATACGCAGTATTTT. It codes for CASRGGSGYTDTQYF.